A selection of T cell receptor beta chains follows, all from one sample in a study of cytomegalovirus exposure and HLA in healthy donors. Sequencing used immunoSEQ multiplex PCR; TCRdb keeps in-frame clones, though not all of them. Its table lists 100,000 to 150,000 clones. Sequencing used PBMCs. Receptors were obtained from a woman between 40 and 55 years old in good health and CMV-seronegative. Each CDR3 is given with its conserved first and last residue. A D gene is named only where the DNA matches it firmly.

len: 15
d_gene: .
v_gene: TRBV7-9
j_gene: TRBJ1-1
CDR3nt: TGTGCCAGCAGCTTAGTGGGGACATGGAACACTGAAGCTTTCTTT
CDR3aa: CASSLVGTWNTEAFF

len: 15
d_gene: .
v_gene: TRBV9
j_gene: TRBJ1-3
CDR3nt: TGTGCCAGCAGCGTAGCATCCGGGAGAGGAAACACCATATATTTT
CDR3aa: CASSVASGRGNTIYF

len: 17
d_gene: .
v_gene: TRBV11-2
j_gene: TRBJ1-5
CDR3nt: TGTGCCAGCAGCTCCGGGGTGGGGTGGGATAGCAATCAGCCCCAGCATTTT
CDR3aa: CASSSGVGWDSNQPQHF

len: 17
d_gene: .
v_gene: TRBV10-3
j_gene: TRBJ2-3
CDR3nt: TGTGCCATCAGTGGCTCGGGGGAAGGGGTAGGTGTGGATACGCAGTATTTT
CDR3aa: CAISGSGEGVGVDTQYF

len: 15
d_gene: TRBD1
v_gene: TRBV7-9
j_gene: TRBJ1-4
CDR3nt: TGTGCCAGCAGCTCCCAGGGGGCTGGATCTGAAAAACTGTTTTTT
CDR3aa: CASSSQGAGSEKLFF

len: 15
d_gene: .
v_gene: TRBV7-9
j_gene: TRBJ1-4
CDR3nt: TGTGCCAGCAGCTTGGGGGACATTTCTAATGAAAAACTGTTTTTT
CDR3aa: CASSLGDISNEKLFF

len: 15
d_gene: .
v_gene: TRBV4-3
j_gene: TRBJ1-2
CDR3nt: TGCGCCAGCAGCCAAGGGACGGGAGCTAACTATGGCTACACCTTC
CDR3aa: CASSQGTGANYGYTF

len: 19
d_gene: TRBD2
v_gene: TRBV7-2
j_gene: TRBJ2-1
CDR3nt: TGTGCCAGCAGCTGGGGACTAGCGGGGGGATCCCCGCTATACAATGAGCAGTTCTTC
CDR3aa: CASSWGLAGGSPLYNEQFF

len: 12
d_gene: .
v_gene: TRBV5-8
j_gene: TRBJ1-5
CDR3nt: TGTGCCAGCAGGGGGGGGGACCCGGCCCAGCATTTT
CDR3aa: CASRGGDPAQHF

len: 13
d_gene: .
v_gene: TRBV6-6
j_gene: TRBJ1-3
CDR3nt: TGTGCCAGCAGCCTACAGGGTGGAAACACCATATATTTT
CDR3aa: CASSLQGGNTIYF

len: 14
d_gene: TRBD1
v_gene: TRBV25-1
j_gene: TRBJ2-5
CDR3nt: TGTGCCAGCAGTTATGGACAGGGAGGTGAGACCCAGTACTTC
CDR3aa: CASSYGQGGETQYF

len: 16
d_gene: .
v_gene: TRBV7-3
j_gene: TRBJ2-6
CDR3nt: TGTGCCAGCAGCCTAAATGGAGGGTTCGGGGCCAACGTCCTGACTTTC
CDR3aa: CASSLNGGFGANVLTF

len: 14
d_gene: .
v_gene: TRBV19
j_gene: TRBJ2-5
CDR3nt: TGTGCCAGTAGTTCGTCTAGCATGGGAGAGACCCAGTACTTC
CDR3aa: CASSSSSMGETQYF

len: 16
d_gene: TRBD1
v_gene: TRBV5-1
j_gene: TRBJ2-3
CDR3nt: TGCGCCAGCAGCCCCTCGACAGGGGGCGCGACAGATACGCAGTATTTT
CDR3aa: CASSPSTGGATDTQYF

len: 14
d_gene: .
v_gene: TRBV19
j_gene: TRBJ2-7
CDR3nt: TGTGCCAGTAGCCCTGGGGGGATAACTAACGAGCAGTACTTC
CDR3aa: CASSPGGITNEQYF

len: 16
d_gene: .
v_gene: TRBV7-2
j_gene: TRBJ2-3
CDR3nt: TGTGCCAGCAGCCCCGCGGGGGCGATGGGCACAGATACGCAGTATTTT
CDR3aa: CASSPAGAMGTDTQYF

len: 16
d_gene: .
v_gene: TRBV27
j_gene: TRBJ2-2
CDR3nt: TGTGCCAGCAGTTTATCCGGGACACAAACTACCGGGGAGCTGTTTTTT
CDR3aa: CASSLSGTQTTGELFF

len: 17
d_gene: TRBD2
v_gene: TRBV9
j_gene: TRBJ2-3
CDR3nt: TGTGCCAGCAGCGCCCCAACGCCGGGCGGGGGGGGAGATACGCAGTATTTT
CDR3aa: CASSAPTPGGGGDTQYF

len: 16
d_gene: .
v_gene: TRBV5-5
j_gene: TRBJ1-2
CDR3nt: TGTGCCAGCAGCTTGAATGTTCGCCAGGCTTATTTGGACTACACCTTC
CDR3aa: CASSLNVRQAYLDYTF

len: 14
d_gene: .
v_gene: TRBV28
j_gene: TRBJ1-3
CDR3nt: TGTGCCAGCAGTCCAGGACAGACTGGAAACACCATATATTTT
CDR3aa: CASSPGQTGNTIYF

len: 14
d_gene: TRBD2
v_gene: TRBV28
j_gene: TRBJ2-5
CDR3nt: TGTGCCAGCCTCCCGGCGGGGGGGCGGAAGACCCAGTACTTC
CDR3aa: CASLPAGGRKTQYF

len: 16
d_gene: .
v_gene: TRBV28
j_gene: TRBJ1-2
CDR3nt: TGTGCCAGCAGTCCCATATTCCGAGGGAGGATCTATGGCTACACCTTC
CDR3aa: CASSPIFRGRIYGYTF

len: 17
d_gene: TRBD2
v_gene: TRBV4-1
j_gene: TRBJ2-1
CDR3nt: TGCGCCAGCAGTTGGACTAGCGGGGGCTTATCGGGTCATGAGCAGTTCTTC
CDR3aa: CASSWTSGGLSGHEQFF

len: 16
d_gene: TRBD1
v_gene: TRBV7-9
j_gene: TRBJ1-4
CDR3nt: TGTGCCAGCAGCTCGGGACAGGGCTCAGCTAATGAAAAACTGTTTTTT
CDR3aa: CASSSGQGSANEKLFF

len: 15
d_gene: .
v_gene: TRBV5-1
j_gene: TRBJ1-2
CDR3nt: TGCGCCAGCAGCTTGGTGGAGCTCGGTACCCTAGACTACACCTTC
CDR3aa: CASSLVELGTLDYTF

len: 15
d_gene: .
v_gene: TRBV19
j_gene: TRBJ2-7
CDR3nt: TGTGCCAGTAGCCGCCTTGGGGGGGCCTTCTACGAGCAGTACTTC
CDR3aa: CASSRLGGAFYEQYF

len: 15
d_gene: .
v_gene: TRBV5-5
j_gene: TRBJ1-2
CDR3nt: TGTGCCAGCAGCTTGTGGGTCGACAGCAGCTTTGGCTACACCTTC
CDR3aa: CASSLWVDSSFGYTF

len: 18
d_gene: TRBD2
v_gene: TRBV18
j_gene: TRBJ2-3
CDR3nt: TGTGCCAGCTCACCACCGAGTTCGGGGGGGCAGGGCACAGATACGCAGTATTTT
CDR3aa: CASSPPSSGGQGTDTQYF

len: 14
d_gene: .
v_gene: TRBV7-9
j_gene: TRBJ2-1
CDR3nt: TGTGCCAGCCGCGAAGGGGGGGGCTACAATGAGCAGTTCTTC
CDR3aa: CASREGGGYNEQFF

len: 16
d_gene: TRBD1
v_gene: TRBV5-6
j_gene: TRBJ2-2
CDR3nt: TGTGCCAGCAGCCGAAGGAGAGGGGGCAACACCGGGGAGCTGTTTTTT
CDR3aa: CASSRRRGGNTGELFF

len: 11
d_gene: .
v_gene: TRBV7-3
j_gene: TRBJ1-1
CDR3nt: TGTGCCAGCAGCTCAGGCACTGAAGCTTTCTTT
CDR3aa: CASSSGTEAFF

len: 13
d_gene: .
v_gene: TRBV2
j_gene: TRBJ2-5
CDR3nt: TGTGCCAGCAGCCTGGCTCTCCAAGAGACCCAGTACTTC
CDR3aa: CASSLALQETQYF

len: 15
d_gene: TRBD1
v_gene: TRBV19
j_gene: TRBJ1-3
CDR3nt: TGTGCCAGTAGTATCGGACAGGGCTCTGGAAACACCATATATTTT
CDR3aa: CASSIGQGSGNTIYF

len: 14
d_gene: .
v_gene: TRBV7-9
j_gene: TRBJ1-2
CDR3nt: TGTGCCAGCAGCTTAGTTCCGTCTAACTATGGCTACACCTTC
CDR3aa: CASSLVPSNYGYTF

len: 15
d_gene: .
v_gene: TRBV19
j_gene: TRBJ2-2
CDR3nt: TGTGCCAGTAGTATACAGGGAGGGGGCACCGGGGAGCTGTTTTTT
CDR3aa: CASSIQGGGTGELFF

len: 16
d_gene: TRBD2
v_gene: TRBV2
j_gene: TRBJ2-5
CDR3nt: TGTGCCAGCTACCCGGGACTAGCGGGGGGGTGGGAGACCCAGTACTTC
CDR3aa: CASYPGLAGGWETQYF

len: 14
d_gene: TRBD1
v_gene: TRBV7-2
j_gene: TRBJ1-3
CDR3nt: TGTGCCAGCAGCTTATCCCGACAGGGAGACACCATATATTTT
CDR3aa: CASSLSRQGDTIYF

len: 16
d_gene: TRBD1
v_gene: TRBV5-6
j_gene: TRBJ1-5
CDR3nt: TGTGCCAGCAGCTTGGGGACAGGACAGGGAAATCAGCCCCAGCATTTT
CDR3aa: CASSLGTGQGNQPQHF

len: 16
d_gene: TRBD1
v_gene: TRBV9
j_gene: TRBJ2-3
CDR3nt: TGTGCCAGCAGCGTCGCATTCACAGGGGGCACAGATACGCAGTATTTT
CDR3aa: CASSVAFTGGTDTQYF

len: 11
d_gene: .
v_gene: TRBV5-8
j_gene: TRBJ1-2
CDR3nt: TGTGCCAGCAGCTTGGTCTGGGCGGGGACCTTC
CDR3aa: CASSLVWAGTF

len: 11
d_gene: .
v_gene: TRBV28
j_gene: TRBJ1-1
CDR3nt: TGTGCCAGCCCCCTCGCCGAAGCAGCTTTCTTT
CDR3aa: CASPLAEAAFF

len: 15
d_gene: TRBD1
v_gene: TRBV6-4
j_gene: TRBJ2-1
CDR3nt: TGTGCCAGCAGTGAACACCGGGACAGGGGGAGTGAGCAGTTCTTC
CDR3aa: CASSEHRDRGSEQFF

len: 13
d_gene: .
v_gene: TRBV29-1
j_gene: TRBJ2-3
CDR3nt: TGCAGCGTTGAAAGCAGGGCCACAGATACGCAGTATTTT
CDR3aa: CSVESRATDTQYF

len: 14
d_gene: TRBD2
v_gene: TRBV6-1
j_gene: TRBJ2-1
CDR3nt: TGTGCCAGCATGTTCCGGGGGGGCCACAATGAGCAGTTCTTC
CDR3aa: CASMFRGGHNEQFF

len: 14
d_gene: .
v_gene: TRBV9
j_gene: TRBJ1-6
CDR3nt: TGTGCCAGCAGCGTACTCACGGATAATTCACCCCTCCACTTT
CDR3aa: CASSVLTDNSPLHF

len: 15
d_gene: TRBD1
v_gene: TRBV5-1
j_gene: TRBJ1-5
CDR3nt: TGCGCCAGCAGCTTCTCCGGGACAGGGAATCAGCCCCAGCATTTT
CDR3aa: CASSFSGTGNQPQHF

len: 19
d_gene: .
v_gene: TRBV10-2
j_gene: TRBJ1-3
CDR3nt: TGCGCCAGCAGTGAGTTGACTTCGTCGGGTCCTCAGGGCGGAAACACCATATATTTT
CDR3aa: CASSELTSSGPQGGNTIYF

len: 14
d_gene: .
v_gene: TRBV10-3
j_gene: TRBJ2-2
CDR3nt: TGTGCCACGACCGGGACTGCGAACACCGGGAAGCTGTTTTTT
CDR3aa: CATTGTANTGKLFF

len: 14
d_gene: .
v_gene: TRBV21-1
j_gene: TRBJ1-2
CDR3nt: TGTGCCACCTCCGGGGGGGGTCCTACCTATGGCTACACCTTC
CDR3aa: CATSGGGPTYGYTF

len: 13
d_gene: .
v_gene: TRBV7-2
j_gene: TRBJ1-3
CDR3nt: TGTGCCAGCATGGTCGGGGGGCCGAACACCATATATTTT
CDR3aa: CASMVGGPNTIYF

len: 17
d_gene: .
v_gene: TRBV14
j_gene: TRBJ2-3
CDR3nt: TGTGCCAGCAGCCAAGAATGGGCCCCCACGGCCACAGATACGCAGTATTTT
CDR3aa: CASSQEWAPTATDTQYF

len: 15
d_gene: TRBD1
v_gene: TRBV9
j_gene: TRBJ1-2
CDR3nt: TGTGCCAGCAGCAAGGGACAGGAGGTTAACTATGGCTACACCTTC
CDR3aa: CASSKGQEVNYGYTF